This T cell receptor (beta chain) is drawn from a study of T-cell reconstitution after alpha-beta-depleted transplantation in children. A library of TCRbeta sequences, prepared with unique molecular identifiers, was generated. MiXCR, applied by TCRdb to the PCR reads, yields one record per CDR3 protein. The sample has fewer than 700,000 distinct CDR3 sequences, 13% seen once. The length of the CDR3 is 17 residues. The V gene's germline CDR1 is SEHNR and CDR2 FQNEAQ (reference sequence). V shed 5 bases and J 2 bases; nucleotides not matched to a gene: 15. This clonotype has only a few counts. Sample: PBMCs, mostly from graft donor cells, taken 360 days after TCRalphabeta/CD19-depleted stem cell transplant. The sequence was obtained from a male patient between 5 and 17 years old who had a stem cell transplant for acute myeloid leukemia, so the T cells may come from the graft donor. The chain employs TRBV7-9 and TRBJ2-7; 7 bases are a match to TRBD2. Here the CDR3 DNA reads TGTGCCAGCAGCCTCACGGCGTTGGGGGGGAGTACCTACGAGCAGTACTTC. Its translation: CASSLTALGGSTYEQYF.